Listed below are T cell receptor beta chains from one sample, sequenced in a study of blood T cell repertoires in COVID-19. Assay used: immunoSEQ multiplex PCR; TCRdb lists only in-frame clones, some missing. The sample includes about 200,000 clones, about 87% of them seen just once. The sequenced sample consisted of PBMCs or T cells enriched from blood (not recorded which). These receptors were collected from a man aged 25 to 40 who had recovered from COVID-19. Each CDR3 is given with its conserved first and last residue. The D gene is left open where the match is weak. Some rows have no size entry. The others give once, few or many, or a class for an expanded clone.

abundance	d_gene	v_gene	j_gene	CDR3aa	CDR3nt
-	-	TRBV13	TRBJ1-5	CASSSGVNQPQHF	TGTGCCAGCAGCTCCGGGGTCAATCAGCCCCAGCATTTT
few	-	TRBV5-6	TRBJ2-5	CASSLVSVAEETQYF	TGTGCCAGCAGCTTGGTATCCGTCGCGGAAGAGACCCAGTACTTC
-	TRBD1	TRBV12-3/TRBV12-4	TRBJ2-3	CASSFPGQGTQYF	TGTGCCAGCAGTTTCCCCGGACAGGGTACGCAGTATTTT
-	-	TRBV18	TRBJ1-4	CASSPIQATNEKLFF	TGTGCCAGCTCACCAATACAAGCAACTAATGAAAAACTGTTTTTT
-	TRBD2	TRBV3-1/TRBV3-2	TRBJ2-5	CASSRETGTNTQYF	TGTGCCAGCAGCCGGGAGACCGGGACTAACACCCAGTACTTC
-	-	TRBV5-3	TRBJ1-5	CARRQGRRNQPQHF	TGTGCCAGAAGACAGGGTAGGCGCAATCAGCCCCAGCATTTT
-	TRBD1	TRBV5-4	TRBJ2-1	CASRRTGASAYNEQFF	TGTGCCAGCAGGCGGACAGGGGCTTCAGCCTACAATGAGCAGTTCTTC
-	TRBD2	TRBV3-1/TRBV3-2	TRBJ2-7	CASSQGTSGNQYF	TGTGCCAGCAGCCAGGGGACTAGCGGGAACCAGTACTTC
once	TRBD2	TRBV6-5	TRBJ2-1	CATRATSGRVNEQFF	TGTGCCACCCGGGCGACTAGCGGGAGGGTCAATGAGCAGTTCTTC
-	TRBD1	TRBV24-1	TRBJ2-1	CATSDRQGDGHNEQFF	TGTGCCACCAGTGATCGACAGGGTGACGGACACAATGAGCAGTTCTTC
-	-	TRBV30	TRBJ2-2	CAWSAYRYTGELFF	TGTGCCTGGAGCGCCTACAGGTACACCGGGGAGCTGTTTTTT
once	-	TRBV2	TRBJ1-1	CASRKTGTAEAFF	TGTGCCAGCAGGAAAACAGGGACCGCTGAAGCTTTCTTT
-	TRBD1	TRBV7-2	TRBJ1-2	CASSVSGTGVFGYTF	TGTGCCAGCAGCGTCTCCGGGACAGGGGTCTTTGGCTACACCTTC
-	-	TRBV5-6	TRBJ2-5	CASSFGIATETQYF	TGTGCCAGCAGCTTCGGTATAGCGACTGAGACCCAGTACTTC
-	TRBD1	TRBV7-6	TRBJ1-1	CASSLGQGGPEAFF	TGTGCCAGCAGCTTAGGACAGGGGGGGCCTGAAGCTTTCTTT
-	-	TRBV18	TRBJ1-3	CASSPTQGSGNTIYF	TGTGCCAGCTCACCAACCCAGGGCTCTGGAAACACCATATATTTT
-	TRBD1	TRBV3-1/TRBV3-2	TRBJ1-6	CASSQDLTGVSPLHF	TGTGCCAGCAGCCAAGACCTAACAGGGGTTTCACCCCTCCACTTT
-	-	TRBV12-3/TRBV12-4	TRBJ2-7	CASSLDGSYEQYF	TGTGCCAGCAGCCTTGACGGGTCCTACGAGCAGTACTTC
-	TRBD2	TRBV30	TRBJ2-7	CAWSVGTSDYEQYF	TGTGCCTGGAGTGTCGGGACTAGCGACTACGAGCAGTACTTC
-	TRBD1	TRBV2	TRBJ1-1	CASSRGTGTEAFF	TGTGCCAGCAGTCGCGGGACAGGCACTGAAGCTTTCTTT
-	-	TRBV5-1	TRBJ2-7	CASSIDRGGYEQYF	TGCGCCAGCAGCATAGACAGGGGAGGGTACGAGCAGTACTTC
-	TRBD1	TRBV27	TRBJ1-4	CASSLWGTAGELFF	TGTGCCAGCAGTTTATGGGGGACAGCAGGGGAACTGTTTTTT
-	TRBD2	TRBV3-1/TRBV3-2	TRBJ2-7	CASSQGTSGSYEQYF	TGTGCCAGCAGCCAAGGGACTAGCGGGAGCTACGAGCAGTACTTC
-	-	TRBV11-2	TRBJ1-6	CASSLGPVQGTKNSPLHF	TGTGCCAGCAGCTTAGGCCCGGTACAGGGCACCAAGAATTCACCCCTCCACTTT
-	TRBD2	TRBV10-3	TRBJ2-2	CAISATSGGAYTGELFF	TGTGCCATCAGTGCCACTAGCGGGGGAGCGTACACCGGGGAGCTGTTTTTT
-	-	TRBV29-1	TRBJ2-1	CSVERLDKRLRNNEQFF	TGCAGCGTTGAACGTCTAGATAAACGACTAAGGAACAATGAGCAGTTCTTC
-	TRBD1	TRBV18	TRBJ1-3	CASLSRGQISSGNTIYF	TGTGCCAGCTTAAGCCGGGGACAGATAAGCTCTGGAAACACCATATATTTT
-	-	TRBV4-3	TRBJ2-2	CASSQDNPGELFF	TGCGCCAGCAGCCAAGATAATCCCGGGGAGCTGTTTTTT
-	TRBD2	TRBV4-3	TRBJ2-2	CASSQEGGVAGLTGELFF	TGCGCCAGCAGCCAAGAGGGGGGAGTAGCGGGCCTCACCGGGGAGCTGTTTTTT
-	-	TRBV5-1	TRBJ2-2	CASSFLGTPNTGELFF	TGCGCCAGCAGCTTCCTAGGGACACCGAACACCGGGGAGCTGTTTTTT
few	TRBD1	TRBV28	TRBJ1-2	CASALLSPGTGAWNYGYTF	TGTGCCAGCGCCTTACTCTCCCCCGGGACAGGGGCCTGGAACTATGGCTACACCTTC
-	-	TRBV28	TRBJ2-3	CASSTMSGTDTQYF	TGTGCCAGCAGCACTATGAGCGGCACAGATACGCAGTATTTT
-	-	TRBV7-9	TRBJ1-1	CASSLVPGEAFF	TGTGCCAGCAGCTTAGTGCCAGGGGAAGCTTTCTTT
-	TRBD2	TRBV5-1	TRBJ2-7	CASSLDGLAGNYEQYF	TGCGCCAGCAGCTTGGACGGACTAGCGGGAAATTACGAGCAGTACTTC
-	TRBD2	TRBV24-1	TRBJ2-2	CATSDTSGRTGELFF	TGTGCCACCAGTGATACTAGCGGGAGAACCGGGGAGCTGTTTTTT
once	TRBD2	TRBV9	TRBJ2-7	CASSVEGTSYEQYF	TGTGCCAGCAGCGTAGAGGGGACTAGCTACGAGCAGTACTTC
-	TRBD1	TRBV24-1	TRBJ2-3	CATSYRGITDTQYF	TGTGCCACCAGTTACAGGGGTATCACAGATACGCAGTATTTT
-	TRBD2	TRBV6-1	TRBJ2-7	CASSDYVSGESYEQYF	TGTGCCAGCAGTGACTATGTAAGCGGGGAGTCCTACGAGCAGTACTTC
once	TRBD1	TRBV9	TRBJ2-1	CASSVGTGSTRSYNEQFF	TGTGCCAGCAGCGTGGGGACAGGGTCTACACGCTCCTACAATGAGCAGTTCTTC
-	-	TRBV6-5	TRBJ1-4	CASSYSGGAANEKLFF	TGTGCCAGCAGTTACTCTGGGGGGGCAGCTAATGAAAAACTGTTTTTT
-	TRBD1	TRBV7-2	TRBJ1-5	CASSLDRGLQPQHF	TGTGCCAGCAGTCTGGACAGGGGGCTTCAGCCCCAGCATTTT
once	-	TRBV2	TRBJ1-1	CASKQGNTEAFF	TGTGCCAGCAAACAGGGAAACACTGAAGCTTTCTTT
-	-	TRBV7-5	TRBJ2-7	CARTPTSVSYEQYF	TGTGCCAGAACCCCCACTAGCGTCTCCTACGAGCAGTACTTC
-	TRBD1	TRBV27	TRBJ1-3	CASSPAGTGGNTIYF	TGTGCCAGCAGTCCCGCCGGGACAGGGGGAAACACCATATATTTT
-	TRBD2	TRBV15	TRBJ2-1	CATSLVAGGLNEQFF	TGTGCCACCAGCCTAGTAGCGGGAGGGCTAAATGAGCAGTTCTTC
-	-	TRBV23-1	TRBJ2-2	CASSHLGDRVRSGELFF	TGCGCCAGCAGTCACCTCGGAGACAGAGTGCGTAGCGGGGAGCTGTTTTTT
once	TRBD1	TRBV19	TRBJ2-1	CASSMGQGNNEQFF	TGTGCCAGTAGTATGGGACAGGGAAACAATGAGCAGTTCTTC
-	TRBD1	TRBV19	TRBJ2-7	CASSMGTGTPYEQYF	TGTGCCAGTAGTATGGGGACAGGGACCCCCTACGAGCAGTACTTC
-	-	TRBV5-1	TRBJ2-1	CASSLADRSNEQFF	TGCGCCAGCAGCTTGGCCGACAGGAGCAATGAGCAGTTCTTC
few	-	TRBV10-3	TRBJ2-7	CAISENPGDSLNEQYF	TGTGCCATCAGTGAGAACCCCGGGGACTCTCTGAACGAGCAGTACTTC
-	TRBD2	TRBV18	TRBJ2-7	CASSRWEGYLYEQYF	TGTGCCAGCTCCCGCTGGGAGGGTTATCTCTACGAGCAGTACTTC
-	TRBD2	TRBV6-1	TRBJ2-5	CASSEGGSGRPKTQYF	TGTGCCAGCAGTGAAGGGGGGAGCGGGAGGCCGAAGACCCAGTACTTC
-	-	TRBV5-1	TRBJ1-3	CASSLAPAGNTIYF	TGCGCCAGCAGCTTGGCGCCAGCTGGAAACACCATATATTTT
-	TRBD1	TRBV11-2	TRBJ1-4	CASSPTGRREKLFF	TGTGCCAGCAGCCCGACAGGGAGGAGGGAAAAACTGTTTTTT